This T cell receptor beta chain is drawn from a study of beta chain features in type 1 diabetes listed by TCRdb under 2018. About the investigation overall: Mean age, gender distribution, total cell number and subset yield were not different between patients and healthy donors. A total of 85 million to 140 million sorted cells were examined across all samples, and a strong correlation was observed between cell number per subset and RNA yield. In the study, TCRB repertoires of sorted circulating CD4+ T cell subsets from recently diagnosed type 1 diabetes patients were compared with those of matched healthy donors. Naive and central memory subsets were obtained from all 28 donors, but regulatory and stem cell-like memory subsets were isolated from only 8 patients and roughly eight healthy donors. On the study overall, not on this receptor specifically: In all four CD4+ subsets, TCRB CDR3 length was moderately but significantly shorter in type 1 diabetes patients. Fewer insertions and more nucleotide deletions at VDJ recombination sites were observed in patients with type 1 diabetes, implying thymic rearrangement abnormalities. Because cDNA rather than genomic DNA was sequenced, highly expressing activated cells could have been over-represented, although no difference in activation and CD3 levels was found between groups. PCR might favor shorter templates, but patient and control samples were amplified and corrected together, so any skew would affect both groups equally. Naive, central memory and regulatory TCRB repertoires appeared to be more alike among patients than among healthy donors. Only small numbers of individuals were included in the HLA sub-analyses, which left unresolved whether HLA type had any influence on TCRB rearrangement.

This clone appeared once. What antigen it recognizes has not been identified. No per-base quality is available; no much larger clone lies one base away. All of the isolated RNA was reverse transcribed with the High Capacity cDNA Reverse Transcription Kit, so expressed TCRB transcripts were sequenced. Naive, central memory and regulatory T cell samples underwent deep immunoSEQ sequencing, averaging around 3.7 million total reads per sample. After sorted cells were lysed in RLT buffer, RNA was extracted with DNase-treated RNeasy Micro or Mini kits, with the choice depending on cell number. Each cell subset was processed separately to prevent cross-contamination, with patient and healthy donor samples processed together. Using the immunoSEQ multiplex PCR, TCRB sequences were amplified from cDNA into 87-bp fragments spanning the CDR3 region. Sequencing of the amplicons was done on the Illumina HiSeq platform. The authors processed their data as follows. Synthetic template baselines were used to correct PCR bias computationally, reads within Hamming distance 2 were collapsed, and singletons that could not be merged were discarded. Reads were aligned against IMGT to assign V, D and J genes, CDR3 length and insertions or deletions at six rearrangement sites. Within each subset, clonotype counts were normalized to the number of sorted cells before true diversity and Gini coefficients were calculated with the tcR R package. The overlap coefficient, calculated on TCRB nucleotide sequences, was used to measure repertoire sharing. Out-of-frame TCRB sequences from naive cells were analyzed to stand in for the pre-selection repertoire. TCRdb mirrors the immuneACCESS table, restricted to in-frame sequences. Some clones are absent from its copies; in checked studies, under half trace to an unresolved V gene, and the reason for the others is unknown. V, J and clone size were drawn from that table, and D and trimming were deduced from the DNA. The sample data list 350,000 to 450,000 clones, and around 14% of these were observed just once. The top ten constitute roughly 0.033% of the sample.

A single peripheral blood draw of around 100 mL on average was collected from each donor into heparinised tubes. Naive, central memory, regulatory and stem cell-like memory CD4+ T cells were sorted on a BD FACSAria II using a panel including CD45RO, CCR7, CD25, CD127, CD95 and CD27. Purity was above 95% for every sorted population. Right away, PBMCs were isolated by Lymphoprep density gradient centrifugation and were stained directly, with no culture step. To minimize batch effects, samples were stained and sorted in pairs, one healthy donor with one patient per experiment. Reading from cysteine to phenylalanine, the CDR3 counts 13 amino acids. Just CDR3 DNA is preserved here, 39 bases in frame from base 1. V sheds 2 bases and J sheds 4 bases, leaving 5 bases between their ends. CDR1 and CDR2, looked up from the germline V gene, are MGHRA and YSYEKL.

What was sequenced was naive CD4+ T cells from blood. The cell subset or site label of this sample denotes: true naive CD4+ T cells. This clonotype originated in a man in his thirties or forties in good health. The chain uses TRBV4-1 and TRBJ1-4, with no confidently assigned D gene. For the CDR3, the sequence is CASSQLLNEKLFF. The DNA reads as follows: TGCGCCAGCAGCCAATTGCTTAATGAAAAACTGTTTTTT.